The 5 T cell receptor beta chains reported below all come from one sample, sequenced in a study of CD8 T cells in ankylosing spondylitis. TCRdb reprocessed the 5' RACE reads with MiXCR, giving one entry per CDR3 protein. Here the sample spans about 130,000 distinct CDR3 sequences, approximately 10% being singletons. Sequenced input: blood, either unsorted or a sorted T cell fraction (not recorded which). These TCRs come from a male donor with ankylosing spondylitis or in good health (not recorded which).

This clonotype has a count of ten or more. The rearrangement links TRBV20-1 to TRBJ2-1, with D perhaps TRBD2 (6 bases). Germline values: CDR1 DFQATT, CDR2 SNEGSKA (reference sequence). Trimming took off 3 bases at V and 0 bases at J, with 9 bases between the two ends. The CDR3 totals 14 residues. The CDR3 DNA reads TGCAGTGCTAGTGTAGCGGTCTCCTACAATGAGCAGTTCTTC. This codes for CSASVAVSYNEQFF.

This chain uses TRBV5-1 with TRBJ2-2; D is unresolved. The CDR3 totals 14 residues. V lost 3 bases, J lost 9 bases, and 15 bases lay in between. The germline V gene encodes CDR1 SGHRS and CDR2 YFSETQ. The CDR3 coding sequence is TGCGCCAGCAGCTCGGATGGGCTCAGCCGGGAGCTGTTTTTT. It codes for CASSSDGLSRELFF.

CDR3 nucleotides: TGTGCCAGCAGCCCCGAGGGCGGGAGAGTGAGCGAGCAGTACTTC. Its translation: CASSPEGGRVSEQYF. The genes are TRBV4-2 and TRBJ2-7, with 7 bases fitting TRBD2. In germline, CDR1 is LGHNA, CDR2 YNFKEQ. The CDR3 has 15 amino acids. V shed 4 bases, J shed 6 bases, and the junction held 12 bases outside the gene matches.

This clonotype has a count of ten or more. The genes are TRBV15 and TRBJ1-4; D might be TRBD1 (5 bases). Germline V CDR1 and CDR2: LNHNV, YYDKDF (reference sequence). The V gene lost 5 bases and the J gene lost 4 bases, with 14 bases spanning the gap. CDR3 length: 15 residues. The CDR3 protein is CATSGGAQINEKLFF. In nucleotides, the CDR3 is TGTGCCACCAGCGGAGGGGCCCAGATTAATGAAAAACTGTTTTTT.

This clonotype was counted ten times or more. The chain links TRBV5-1 to TRBJ1-5; possibly TRBD1 for D (5 bases). The CDR3 covers 13 residues. The V end lost 4 bases, the J end lost 4 bases, and 9 bases lay between the germline ends. Germline V lookup: CDR1 SGHRS, CDR2 YFSETQ. This CDR3 is CASSPAGNQPQHF. For the CDR3, the DNA is TGCGCCAGCAGCCCGGCAGGGAATCAGCCCCAGCATTTT.